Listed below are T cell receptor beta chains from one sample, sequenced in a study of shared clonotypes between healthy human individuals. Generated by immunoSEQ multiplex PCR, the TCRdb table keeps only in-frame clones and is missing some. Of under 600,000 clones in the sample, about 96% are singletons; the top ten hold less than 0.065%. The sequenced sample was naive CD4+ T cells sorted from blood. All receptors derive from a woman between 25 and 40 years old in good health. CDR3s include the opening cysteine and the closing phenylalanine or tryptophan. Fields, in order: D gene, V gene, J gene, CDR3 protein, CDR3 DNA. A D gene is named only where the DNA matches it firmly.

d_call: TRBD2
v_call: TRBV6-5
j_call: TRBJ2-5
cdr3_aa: CASSLAGGLRETQYF
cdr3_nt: TGTGCCAGCAGTTTAGCGGGAGGGCTTCGAGAGACCCAGTACTTC

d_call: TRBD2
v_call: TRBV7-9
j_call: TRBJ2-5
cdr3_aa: CASSFQRTSGRELGETQYF
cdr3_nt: TGTGCCAGCAGCTTCCAAAGGACTAGCGGGAGAGAACTGGGAGAGACCCAGTACTTC

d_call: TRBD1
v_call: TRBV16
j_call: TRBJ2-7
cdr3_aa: CASSRAGGTGEQYF
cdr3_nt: TGTGCCAGCAGCCGGGCAGGGGGAACGGGAGAGCAGTACTTC

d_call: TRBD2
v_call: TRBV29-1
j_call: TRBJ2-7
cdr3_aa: CSVGEGSPYEQYF
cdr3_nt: TGCAGCGTTGGGGAGGGTTCTCCCTACGAGCAGTACTTC

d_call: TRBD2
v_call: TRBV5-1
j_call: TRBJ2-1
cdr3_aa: CASSNGLAEYNEQFF
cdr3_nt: TGCGCCAGCAGCAACGGACTAGCGGAATACAATGAGCAGTTCTTC

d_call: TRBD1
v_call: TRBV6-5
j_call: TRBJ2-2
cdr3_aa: CASSRTGVLTGELFF
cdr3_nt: TGTGCCAGCAGCAGAACAGGGGTCTTGACCGGGGAGCTGTTTTTT

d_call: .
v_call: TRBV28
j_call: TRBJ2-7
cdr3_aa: CASSPGTYPAWQYF
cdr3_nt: TGTGCCAGCAGTCCTGGGACGTACCCTGCGTGGCAGTACTTC

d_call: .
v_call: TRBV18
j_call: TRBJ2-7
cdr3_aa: CASSPVPAGTYEQYF
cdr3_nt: TGTGCCAGCTCACCAGTACCCGCAGGGACCTACGAGCAGTACTTC

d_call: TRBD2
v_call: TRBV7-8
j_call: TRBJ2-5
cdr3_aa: CASSLQLAGVYQETQYF
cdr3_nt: TGTGCCAGCAGCTTACAACTAGCGGGGGTGTACCAAGAGACCCAGTACTTC

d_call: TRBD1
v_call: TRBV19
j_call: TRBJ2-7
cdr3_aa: CASGRGLYEQYF
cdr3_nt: TGTGCCAGTGGAAGGGGGCTCTACGAGCAGTACTTC

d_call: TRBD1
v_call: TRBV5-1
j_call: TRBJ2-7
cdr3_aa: CASSPETGLYEQYF
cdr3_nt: TGCGCCAGCAGCCCCGAGACAGGGCTCTACGAGCAGTACTTC

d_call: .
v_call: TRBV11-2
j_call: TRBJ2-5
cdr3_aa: CASSLYEGLRPQETQYF
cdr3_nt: TGTGCCAGCAGCTTATATGAGGGTCTGCGCCCTCAAGAGACCCAGTACTTC

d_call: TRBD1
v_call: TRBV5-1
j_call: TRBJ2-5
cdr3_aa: CASSLTGQQETQYF
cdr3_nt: TGCGCCAGCAGCTTGACGGGACAGCAAGAGACCCAGTACTTC